This passage covers 16 T cell receptor beta chains from one sample sequenced in a study of blood T cell repertoires in COVID-19. Libraries were prepared by immunoSEQ multiplex PCR; TCRdb keeps only in-frame clonotypes and omits some of them. The repertoire holds 320,000 or so clones, with about 85% as singletons. Material: PBMCs or T cells enriched from blood (not recorded which). Receptors originate from a woman aged 25 to 39 who had been exposed to COVID-19.

J is TRBJ1-2 and V is TRBV28; possible D gene TRBD1, 6 bases. The V gene's germline CDR1 is MDHEN and CDR2 SYDVKM. The CDR3 has 12 amino acids. Deletions cut 4 bases from V and 8 bases from J, with 11 bases between. In nucleotides, the CDR3 is TGTGCCAGCAGTTCAGGGGAAAAGGGCTACACCTTC. Its protein product is CASSSGEKGYTF.

J is TRBJ2-7 and V is TRBV7-9, with a possible D match to TRBD1 (6 bases). Per the germline V gene, CDR1 is SEHNR and CDR2 is FQNEAQ (reference sequence). Trimming stripped 4 bases from V and 7 bases from J, with 8 bases between. This CDR3 is built from 11 residues. The CDR3 coding sequence is TGTGCCAGCAGCTCCCAGGGGGAGCAGTACTTC. Amino acid sequence: CASSSQGEQYF.

This clone was recorded only once. The rearrangement joins TRBV28 to TRBJ2-1, with D possibly matching TRBD2 (5 bases). The V gene lost 10 bases and the J gene lost 0 bases, with 13 bases spanning the gap. Germline lookup yields CDR1 MDHEN and CDR2 SYDVKM. The CDR3 has 14 amino acids. CDR3 amino acids: CAIAAEDSYNEQFF. CDR3 DNA sequence: TGTGCCATCGCAGCGGAAGACTCCTACAATGAGCAGTTCTTC.

The chain links TRBV12-3 or TRBV12-4 to TRBJ2-1, with D perhaps TRBD2 (6 bases). V lost 8 bases and J lost 5, with 13 bases in between. The CDR3 sequence is 13 residues long. This CDR3 reads CASEAGGDNEQFF. In DNA form, the CDR3 reads TGTGCCAGCGAGGCCGGAGGGGACAATGAGCAGTTCTTC.

J is TRBJ2-5 and V is TRBV14, with 7 bases lining up with TRBD2. The germline V gene encodes CDR1 SGHDN and CDR2 FVKESK. This CDR3 has 15 residues. The V gene end was trimmed by 0 bases and the J gene end by 5 bases; junction bases not matched to a gene: 6. The CDR3 loop is CASSQDGRGIETQYF. Written as DNA, the CDR3 is TGTGCCAGCAGCCAAGATGGGAGGGGAATCGAGACCCAGTACTTC. Filled out from reference TRBV14 and TRBJ2-5, the complete variable domain reads EAGVTQFPSHSVIEKGQTVTLRCDPISGHDNLYWYRRVMGKEIKFLLHFVKESKQDESGMPNNRFLAERTGGTYSTLKVQPAELEDSGVYFCASSQDGRGIETQYFGPGTRLLVL.

The CDR3 loop is CASSWGPGQGEYGYTF. CDR3 DNA sequence: TGTGCCAGCAGCTGGGGCCCGGGACAGGGAGAATATGGCTACACCTTC. The V call is TRBV5-5, the J call TRBJ1-2; the match to TRBD1 covers 9 bases. J gave up 5 bases and V 3 bases, and 11 bases lay outside the gene matches. The germline V gene has CDR1 SGHKS and CDR2 YYEKEE (reference sequence). The CDR3 is 16 amino acids.

For the CDR3, the DNA is TGTGCCAGCAGTTTATACGGACTAGCGGGAACCTACGAGCAGTACTTC. Translation gives CASSLYGLAGTYEQYF. This chain uses TRBV28 with TRBJ2-7; 12 nucleotides agree with TRBD2. Looked up from germline, CDR1 is MDHEN and CDR2 is SYDVKM. The CDR3 loop spans 16 amino acids. After removal of 1 base from V and 2 bases from J, the junction contained 3 bases not matched to a gene.

Here the CDR3 reads CASSDSSRGGERSPLHF. The CDR3 DNA reads TGTGCCAGCAGTGACTCGAGTCGGGGGGGCGAACGTTCACCCCTCCACTTT. The V and J genes are TRBV6-4 and TRBJ1-6; D is possibly TRBD1 (6 bases). The CDR3 is 17 amino acids. V lost 0 bases to trimming and J lost 9 bases, with 18 bases between them. Germline loops: CDR1 MRHNA, CDR2 SNTAGT.

Of note for this clone: One base away lies a much larger clone, so this may be a sequencing read error. J is TRBJ2-7 and V is TRBV9; a weak D match, TRBD1 (6 bases). This CDR3 has 15 amino acids. The germline gives CDR1 SGDLS, CDR2 YYNGEE. Deletions cut 0 bases from V and 3 bases from J, with 13 bases between. The CDR3 DNA sequence: TGTGCCAGCAGCGTAGAAATGGGGGCATTCTACGAGCAGTACTTC. This gives the protein CASSVEMGAFYEQYF. Filled out from reference TRBV9 and TRBJ2-7, the complete variable domain reads DSGVTQTPKHLITATGQRVTLRCSPRSGDLSVYWYQQSLDQGLQFLIQYYNGEERAKGNILERFSAQQFPDLHSELNLSSLELGDSALYFCASSVEMGAFYEQYFGPGTRLTVT.

The rearrangement joins TRBV12-1 to TRBJ2-1; the D segment call TRBD1 is taken from the table without a DNA check. TRBV12-1 is a pseudogene locus. This CDR3 has 11 amino acids. The CDR3 sequence is CASSPGGTKFF. The CDR3 DNA sequence: TGTGCCAGCAGCCCCGGTGGGACAAAGTTCTTC.

The chain carries TRBV2 and TRBJ1-4; 8 nucleotides match TRBD1. Germline lookup yields CDR1 SNHLY and CDR2 FYNNEI. V lost 4 bases to trimming and J lost 7 bases; unmatched junction nucleotides: 8. The CDR3 totals 15 residues. Written as DNA, the CDR3 is TGTGCCAGCAGTGTATCCAAGGACAGGGCTGAAAAACTGTTTTTT. The encoded protein is CASSVSKDRAEKLFF.

This clone was seen a few times. This chain joins TRBV28 and TRBJ2-7; weak D call: TRBD2 (5 bases). Looked up from germline, CDR1 is MDHEN and CDR2 is SYDVKM. The CDR3 spans 16 residues. The V gene lost 4 bases and the J gene lost 3 bases, with 19 bases spanning the gap. This chain's CDR3 is CASSSTPGVADYEQYF. CDR3 nucleotide sequence: TGTGCCAGCAGTTCGACCCCCGGGGTCGCTGACTACGAGCAGTACTTC.

The chain joins TRBV7-9 to TRBJ1-1; 7 bases are a match to TRBD1. The germline V gene has CDR1 SEHNR and CDR2 FQNEAQ (reference sequence). The ends lost 2 bases at V and 10 bases at J; junction bases unmatched: 4. This CDR3 is built from 12 residues. This CDR3 reads CASSLIPGGAFF. The CDR3 DNA follows: TGTGCCAGCAGCTTAATTCCAGGGGGAGCTTTCTTT.

The chain couples TRBV4-1 to TRBJ2-7; the D gene is possibly TRBD1 (5 bases). V was pared by 4 bases and J by 1 base, with 11 bases between. This CDR3 is built from 14 residues. Per the germline V gene, CDR1 is MGHRA and CDR2 is YSYEKL. CDR3 sequence: CASSLKTESYEQYF. The CDR3, as DNA: TGCGCCAGCAGCCTAAAGACAGAGTCCTACGAGCAGTACTTC.

The chain employs TRBV27 and TRBJ1-1, with D perhaps TRBD1 (6 bases). This CDR3 has 15 amino acids. Germline CDR1 reads MNHEY; CDR2 reads SMNVEV (reference sequence). Trimming stripped 1 base from V and 1 base from J, with 10 bases between. CDR3 DNA: TGTGCCAGCAGTTTATTGACAGGCAAGAACACTGAAGCTTTCTTT. Its protein product is CASSLLTGKNTEAFF.

This clone was seen a few times. The chain couples TRBV4-3 to TRBJ1-6, with D unresolved. CDR1 is LGHNA and CDR2 is YSLEER in the germline V gene. Trimming shortened V by 5 bases and J by 10 bases, and 15 bases separated the two germline ends. The CDR3 spans 14 residues. The CDR3 here is CASSAHRGGSPLHF. Here the CDR3 DNA reads TGCGCCAGCAGCGCTCACCGGGGAGGGTCACCCCTCCACTTT.